These 10 T cell receptor beta chains share one sample of origin, sequenced in a study of cytomegalovirus exposure and HLA in healthy donors. PCR amplification relied on 60 Vbeta primers (plus 13 Jbeta primers). TCRdb's copy holds only in-frame clones and misses some; the assay was immunoSEQ multiplex PCR. Here the sample spans 170,000 or so clones, roughly 78% being singletons. Sequencing was done on a sample of PBMCs. The source of these receptors is a woman in her forties or fifties in good health and CMV-seropositive.

The chain joins TRBV5-4 to TRBJ2-1, with D possibly TRBD1 on 6 matching bases. V was trimmed by 7 bases and J by 6 bases, leaving 11 bases between them. Germline V lookup: CDR1 SGHNT, CDR2 YYREEE (reference sequence). This CDR3 contains 12 residues. DNA of the CDR3: TGTGCCAGCGGCTGGGGGCCCAATGAGCAGTTCTTC. Its translation is CASGWGPNEQFF.

On this clone: Germline is not matched at one junction end, which may reflect a read error. The sample has other DNA sequences that encode this CDR3 too. The chain uses TRBV5-1 and TRBJ1-3, with TRBD1 matching 7 bases. Germline loops: CDR1 SGHRS, CDR2 YFSETQ. This CDR3 spans 14 amino acids. CDR3 sequence (DNA): TGCGCCAGTAGCTTGGGGACAGCAGGAAACACCATATATTTT. Its protein product is CASSLGTAGNTIYF.

The chain combines TRBV29-1 with TRBJ2-1; 10 bases align to TRBD1. This CDR3 spans 14 amino acids. V shed 2 bases and J 7 bases; nucleotides not matched to a gene: 5. CDR1 is SQVTM, CDR2 ANQGSEA, per germline. In DNA, the CDR3 is TGCAGCGTTGAAAGGACAGGGGGTACGAATGAGCAGTTCTTC. Protein: CSVERTGGTNEQFF.

This clone was counted between two and nine times. The rearrangement links TRBV4-1 to TRBJ2-7; the D is unclear. There are 17 residues in the CDR3. Germline CDR1 MGHRA, CDR2 YSYEKL. Trimming removed 0 bases from V and 4 bases from J, with 19 bases in between. This CDR3 reads CASSQDTIATIVYEQYF. DNA of the CDR3: TGCGCCAGCAGCCAAGATACGATAGCAACTATTGTGTACGAGCAGTACTTC.

The rearrangement uses TRBV6-1 and TRBJ2-5; 7 nucleotides agree with TRBD2. The CDR3 runs 14 residues. V shed 5 bases and J 2 bases; nucleotides not matched to a gene: 5. The germline V gene encodes CDR1 MNHNS and CDR2 SASEGT. The CDR3 reads CASSLPGGQETQYF. Here the CDR3 DNA reads TGTGCCAGCAGTCTCCCCGGGGGGCAAGAGACCCAGTACTTC.

The gene calls are TRBV19 and TRBJ1-5; D may be TRBD1 (6 bases). The germline CDR1 and CDR2 sequences are LNHDA and SQIVND (reference sequence). The V end lost 5 bases, the J end lost 3 bases, and 14 bases lay between the germline ends. This CDR3 spans 15 amino acids. The CDR3 DNA follows: TGTGCCAGTAGTCCATGGGAGGGGGTCAATCAGCCCCAGCATTTT. Residues: CASSPWEGVNQPQHF. The entire variable domain, with the rest obtained from reference TRBV19 and TRBJ1-5, is as follows: DGGITQSPKYLFRKEGQNVTLSCEQNLNHDAMYWYRQDPGQGLRLIYYSQIVNDFQKGDIAEGYSVSREKKESFPLTVTSAQKNPTAFYLCASSPWEGVNQPQHFGDGTRLSIL.

This clone was found a few times. V usage is TRBV5-1 and J usage is TRBJ2-5; 13 bases fit TRBD2. The ends lost 5 bases at V and 4 bases at J; junction bases unmatched: 11. The CDR3 is 17 residues long. CDR1 SGHRS and CDR2 YFSETQ come from the germline V gene. The CDR3 here is CASREGTSGGAGETQYF. For the CDR3, the DNA is TGCGCCAGCAGAGAGGGTACTAGCGGGGGGGCAGGAGAGACCCAGTACTTC.

Only one count was recorded for this clone. The chain uses TRBV11-3 and TRBJ2-5; TRBD1 aligns across 8 bases. CDR1 and CDR2 (germline): SGHNT, YENEEA. Trimming took 6 bases from V and 5 from J; bases not matched to a gene: 5. This CDR3 is built from 13 residues. The CDR3 coding sequence is TGTGCCAGCAGTCGGACAGGGACGGAGACCCAGTACTTC. Its translation: CASSRTGTETQYF.

The rearrangement joins TRBV6-1 to TRBJ2-7, with D possibly matching TRBD2 (5 bases). This CDR3 has 13 amino acids. V lost 11 bases and J lost 2, with 16 bases in between. Germline CDR1 reads MNHNS; CDR2 reads SASEGT. The CDR3 bases are TGTGCCTCTGGGGATCGGGGAGCCTACGAGCAGTACTTC. It translates to CASGDRGAYEQYF.

The chain carries TRBV9 and TRBJ1-1; D gene uncertain. V was clipped by 2 bases and J by 5 bases, with 16 bases between them. This CDR3 is 15 amino acids long. Germline CDR1 and CDR2: SGDLS and YYNGEE. DNA of the CDR3: TGTGCCAGCAGCGTCCCCCCCTCGAGGGATACTGAAGCTTTCTTT. Its translation is CASSVPPSRDTEAFF.